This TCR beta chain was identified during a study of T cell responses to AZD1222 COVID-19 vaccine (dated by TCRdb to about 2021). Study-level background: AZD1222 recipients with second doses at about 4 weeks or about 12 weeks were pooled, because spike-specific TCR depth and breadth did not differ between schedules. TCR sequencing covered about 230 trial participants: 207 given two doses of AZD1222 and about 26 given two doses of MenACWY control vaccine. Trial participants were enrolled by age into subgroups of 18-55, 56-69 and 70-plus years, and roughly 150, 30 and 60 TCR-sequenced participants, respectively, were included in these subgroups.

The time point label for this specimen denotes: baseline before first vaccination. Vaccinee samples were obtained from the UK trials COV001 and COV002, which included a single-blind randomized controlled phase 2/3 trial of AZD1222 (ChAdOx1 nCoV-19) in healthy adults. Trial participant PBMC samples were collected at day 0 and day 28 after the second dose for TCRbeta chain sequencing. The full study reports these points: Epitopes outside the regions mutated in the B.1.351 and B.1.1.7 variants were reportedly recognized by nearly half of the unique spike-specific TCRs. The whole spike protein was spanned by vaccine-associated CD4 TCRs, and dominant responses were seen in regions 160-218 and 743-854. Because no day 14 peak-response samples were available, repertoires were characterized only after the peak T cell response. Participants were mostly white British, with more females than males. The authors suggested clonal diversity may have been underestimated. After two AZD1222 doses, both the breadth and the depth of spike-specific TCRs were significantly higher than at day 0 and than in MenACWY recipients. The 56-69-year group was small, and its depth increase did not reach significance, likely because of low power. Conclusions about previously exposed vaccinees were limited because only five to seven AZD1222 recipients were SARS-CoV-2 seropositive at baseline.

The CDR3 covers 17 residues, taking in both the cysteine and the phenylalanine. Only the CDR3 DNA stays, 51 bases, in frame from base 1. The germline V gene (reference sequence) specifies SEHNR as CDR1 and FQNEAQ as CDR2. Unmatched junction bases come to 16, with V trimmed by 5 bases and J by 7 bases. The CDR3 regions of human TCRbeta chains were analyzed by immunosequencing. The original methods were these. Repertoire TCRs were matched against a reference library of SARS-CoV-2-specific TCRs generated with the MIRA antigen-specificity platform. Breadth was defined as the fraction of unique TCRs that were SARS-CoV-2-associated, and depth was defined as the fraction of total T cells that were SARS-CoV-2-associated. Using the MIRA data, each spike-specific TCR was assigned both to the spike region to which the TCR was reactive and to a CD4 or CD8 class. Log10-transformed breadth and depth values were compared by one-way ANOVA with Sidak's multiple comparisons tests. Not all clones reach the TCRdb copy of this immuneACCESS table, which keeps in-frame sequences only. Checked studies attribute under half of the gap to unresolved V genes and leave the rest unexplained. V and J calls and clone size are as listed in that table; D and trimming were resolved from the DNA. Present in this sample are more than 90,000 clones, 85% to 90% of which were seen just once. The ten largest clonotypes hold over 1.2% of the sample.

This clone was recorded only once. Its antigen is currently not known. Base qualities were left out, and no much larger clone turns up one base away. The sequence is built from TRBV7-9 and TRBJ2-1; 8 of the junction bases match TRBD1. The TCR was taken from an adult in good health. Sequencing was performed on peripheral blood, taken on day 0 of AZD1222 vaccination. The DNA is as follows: TGTGCCAGCAGCGCATACACCGGGTCAGGGGGCATGAATGAGCAGTTCTTC. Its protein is CASSAYTGSGGMNEQFF.